The 32 T cell receptor beta chains below come from one sample, sequenced in a study of cytomegalovirus exposure and HLA in healthy donors. PCR employed 60 Vbeta and 13 Jbeta primers. The assay was immunoSEQ multiplex PCR, and TCRdb's table has in-frame clones only and misses some. The sample consists of about 98,000 clones, about 83% of them appearing once. Sequencing used PBMCs. All receptors derive from a female donor in good health and CMV-seropositive.

This sequence joins TRBV6-1 and TRBJ1-6; no firm D call. V dropped 1 base and J dropped 10 bases, with 11 bases sitting between them. This CDR3 has 14 amino acids. The V gene's germline CDR1 is MNHNS and CDR2 SASEGT. DNA of the CDR3: TGTGCCAGCAGTGAAGTGGCCGAGGAATCACCCCTCCACTTT. Translation gives CASSEVAEESPLHF.

The V call is TRBV9, the J call TRBJ2-5; perhaps TRBD1 as D (6 bases). CDR1 is SGDLS and CDR2 is YYNGEE in the germline V gene. The CDR3 is 15 amino acids. V lost 3 bases and J lost 4, with 16 bases in between. Here the CDR3 reads CASSAHRAVGETQYF. The CDR3 coding sequence is TGTGCCAGCAGCGCCCACAGGGCGGTTGGAGAGACCCAGTACTTC.

CDR3: CANRLTGGYGYTF. DNA for the CDR3: TGTGCCAACCGACTGACAGGGGGCTATGGCTACACCTTC. V is TRBV6-1 and J is TRBJ1-2; TRBD1 aligns across 9 bases. V was clipped by 10 bases and J by 4 bases; unmatched bases: 7. The length of the CDR3 is 13 residues. In germline, CDR1 is MNHNS, CDR2 SASEGT.

The chain recombines TRBV6-1 with TRBJ2-5; perhaps TRBD1 as D (6 bases). Trimming cost V 7 bases and J 2 bases, with 17 bases left between them. Germline lookup yields CDR1 MNHNS and CDR2 SASEGT. CDR3 length equals 15 residues. CDR3 DNA sequence: TGTGCCAGCACCATCCTACAGGGTCGACAAGAGACCCAGTACTTC. Its translation: CASTILQGRQETQYF.

The gene calls are TRBV6-6 and TRBJ2-2; tentative D call: TRBD1 (5 bases). The CDR3 totals 14 residues. Trimming pared 7 bases from V and 2 bases from J, leaving 11 bases between. Looked up from germline, CDR1 is MNHNY and CDR2 is SVGAGI (reference sequence). Written as DNA, the CDR3 is TGTGCCAGCAATGACAGACCAAACACCGGGGAGCTGTTTTTT. Translating it yields CASNDRPNTGELFF.

The chain combines TRBV29-1 with TRBJ2-3, with 9 bases matching TRBD2. V lost 8 bases, J lost 3 bases, and 9 bases stayed unmatched. Germline loops: CDR1 SQVTM, CDR2 ANQGSEA. This CDR3 comprises 14 residues. For the CDR3, the DNA is TGCAGCACCAGGACTAGCGAGGGGACAGATACGCAGTATTTT. Translating it yields CSTRTSEGTDTQYF.

CDR3 loop: CASSEGRTNPQQYF. CDR3 in DNA: TGTGCCAGCAGTGAGGGTCGAACTAATCCTCAGCAGTACTTC. The chain couples TRBV6-1 to TRBJ2-7; D is undetermined. Trimming cost V 3 bases and J 8 bases, with 17 bases left between them. Per germline, CDR1 MNHNS and CDR2 SASEGT. This CDR3 contains 14 residues.

The chain has TRBV5-5 and TRBJ1-1, with 8 nucleotides matching TRBD1. The CDR3 runs 15 residues. Trimming took 0 bases from V and 5 from J; bases not matched to a gene: 6. Germline CDR1 SGHKS, CDR2 YYEKEE (reference sequence). The CDR3 region is CASSLARTGNTEAFF. CDR3 DNA sequence: TGTGCCAGCAGCTTGGCTAGGACAGGGAATACTGAAGCTTTCTTT.

In DNA, the CDR3 is TGTGCCTGGAGTGTAGGGAGGTTGGAGACCCAGTACTTC. Its translation is CAWSVGRLETQYF. This chain connects TRBV30 to TRBJ2-5; possible D gene TRBD2, 6 bases. Germline-derived CDR1 and CDR2 are GTSNPN and SVGIG (reference sequence). V gave up 0 bases and J gave up 5 bases, with 10 bases separating them. The CDR3 has 13 residues. The entire variable domain, with the rest obtained from reference TRBV30 and TRBJ2-5, is as follows: SQTIHQWPATLVQPVGSPLSLECTVEGTSNPNLYWYRQAAGRGLQLLFYSVGIGQISSEVPQNLSASRPQDRQFILSSKKLLLSDSGFYLCAWSVGRLETQYFGPGTRLLVL.

The chain combines TRBV30 with TRBJ2-2, with TRBD2 as a possible D gene (5 bases). Germline V gene data show CDR1 as GTSNPN and CDR2 as SVGIG (reference sequence). The CDR3 contains 14 residues. The ends were cut back, 4 bases at V and 5 bases at J, with 14 bases in the middle. The CDR3 protein is CAWIGIARTGELFF. The CDR3 DNA is TGTGCCTGGATTGGGATAGCGAGAACCGGGGAGCTGTTTTTT.

This clone was counted only a few times. The CDR3 here is CASTGLAGTDTQYF. The CDR3 nucleotides are TGCGCCAGCACTGGACTAGCGGGAACAGATACGCAGTATTTT. The chain links TRBV10-1 to TRBJ2-3; 12 bases are shared with TRBD2. Germline V gene lookup returns CDR1 WNHNN and CDR2 SYGVQD (reference sequence). Trimming cost V 7 bases and J 3 bases; bases outside gene matches: 2. This CDR3 is 14 amino acids long.

The chain carries TRBV6-1 and TRBJ1-1; TRBD1 matches at 7 bases. V dropped 6 bases and J dropped 5; count of bases not matched to a gene: 9. Germline V gene data show CDR1 as MNHNS and CDR2 as SASEGT. CDR3 size: 14 residues. CDR3 protein: CASRDRKGLTEAFF. The CDR3 DNA is TGTGCCAGCAGGGACAGGAAGGGGTTGACTGAAGCTTTCTTT.

This chain uses TRBV19 with TRBJ1-5; D is uncertain. Trimming removed 2 bases at V and 4 bases at J, with 6 bases between. The CDR3 has 13 amino acids. CDR1 is LNHDA and CDR2 is SQIVND in the germline V gene (reference sequence). CDR3: CASSILQNQPQHF. Here the CDR3 DNA reads TGTGCCAGTAGTATATTACAAAATCAGCCCCAGCATTTT.

A few counts support this clone. The chain combines TRBV7-9 with TRBJ1-1; 8 bases fit TRBD1. Germline CDR1 reads SEHNR; CDR2 reads FQNEAQ (reference sequence). Trimming removed 1 base from V and 1 base from J; junction bases left unmatched: 5. The CDR3 contains 16 residues. This CDR3 is CASSLVGQGGNTEAFF. As DNA, the CDR3 is TGTGCCAGCAGCTTAGTAGGACAGGGAGGGAACACTGAAGCTTTCTTT.

The chain has TRBV28 and TRBJ2-4; perhaps TRBD1 as D (5 bases). Germline V gene data show CDR1 as MDHEN and CDR2 as SYDVKM. This CDR3 is built from 16 residues. V lost 6 bases to trimming and J lost 0 bases, with 15 bases between them. CDR3 sequence (DNA): TGTGCCAGCAGCGCCCCAGGGTCCATAGCCAAAAACATTCAGTACTTC. Translation gives CASSAPGSIAKNIQYF.

The V and J genes are TRBV10-3 and TRBJ1-3, with a possible D match to TRBD1 (5 bases). V gave up 3 bases and J gave up 4 bases, with 16 bases separating them. This CDR3 comprises 16 residues. Germline assignment: CDR1 ENHRY and CDR2 SYGVKD. The CDR3 loop reads CAISESQGLSGNTIYF. The CDR3 DNA is TGTGCCATCAGTGAATCTCAGGGATTATCCGGAAACACCATATATTTT.

Only a few counts were recorded for this clone. The V call is TRBV6-1, the J call TRBJ1-6; D is unresolved. The CDR3 has 11 residues. CDR1 and CDR2 from the germline V gene are MNHNS and SASEGT. V was trimmed by 9 bases and J by 9 bases, leaving 9 bases between them. This CDR3 reads CASSLPSPLHF. CDR3 bases: TGTGCCAGTTCCCTCCCTTCACCCCTCCACTTT.

The V and J genes are TRBV6-5 and TRBJ1-3; 9 bases fit TRBD1. Unmatched junction bases numbered 6, after V lost 5 bases and J lost 4 bases. Germline CDR1 is MNHEY and CDR2 is SVGAGI. This CDR3 contains 15 residues. CDR3 sequence: CASSGDRVGGNTIYF. CDR3 DNA sequence: TGTGCCAGCAGTGGGGACAGGGTGGGAGGAAACACCATATATTTT.

V is TRBV14 and J is TRBJ2-7; TRBD2 agrees at 12 bases. V gave up 0 bases and J gave up 5 bases; unmatched junction bases: 14. The CDR3 is made up of 19 amino acids. CDR1 is SGHDN, CDR2 FVKESK, per germline. Here the CDR3 DNA reads TGTGCCAGCAGCCAAGATCTTGGGCTAGCGGGGGGGCTGGGCGACGAGCAGTACTTC. Translated, it gives CASSQDLGLAGGLGDEQYF.

The chain is built from TRBV28 and TRBJ2-3; D unclear. Germline V gives CDR1 MDHEN, CDR2 SYDVKM. V lost 7 bases and J 4 bases, leaving 6 bases between the germline ends. This CDR3 comprises 11 residues. The CDR3 protein is CASNSPDTQYF. The CDR3 DNA is TGTGCCAGCAACAGTCCAGATACGCAGTATTTT. Full variable domain (outside the CDR3, taken from reference TRBV28 and TRBJ2-3): DVKVTQSSRYLVKRTGEKVFLECVQDMDHENMFWYRQDPGLGLRLIYFSYDVKMKEKGDIPEGYSVSREKKERFSLILESASTNQTSMYLCASNSPDTQYFGPGTRLTVL.

This clone was seen once. The V and J genes are TRBV27 and TRBJ1-1, with TRBD1 identical over 9 bases. The germline gives CDR1 MNHEY, CDR2 SMNVEV (reference sequence). This CDR3 region has 15 residues. V was clipped by 5 bases and J by 7 bases; unmatched bases: 11. In nucleotides, the CDR3 is TGTGCCAGCAGTCCACTCCGGGACAGGGCATATGAAGCTTTCTTT. This encodes CASSPLRDRAYEAFF.

The rearrangement links TRBV7-6 to TRBJ2-5, with 9 bases identical to TRBD2. The J call may not be correct, given that the DNA end is closer to TRBJ2-7. Germline V lookup: CDR1 SGHVS, CDR2 FNYEAQ. The CDR3 loop spans 16 amino acids. The CDR3: CASSLLAGGLAYEQYF. The CDR3 DNA sequence: TGTGCCAGCAGCTTACTGGCGGGAGGGTTGGCCTACGAGCAGTACTTC.

The chain links TRBV5-1 to TRBJ2-2, with D possibly TRBD2 on 6 matching bases. Trimming removed 1 base at V and 2 bases at J, with 15 bases between. This CDR3 region has 17 residues. The germline CDR1 and CDR2 sequences are SGHRS and YFSETQ. The CDR3 loop reads CASSLNPGETNTGELFF. The DNA for the CDR3 is TGCGCCAGCAGCTTGAATCCGGGAGAGACAAACACCGGGGAGCTGTTTTTT.

The chain uses TRBV7-9 and TRBJ1-1; 8 bases line up with TRBD1. Germline V lookup: CDR1 SEHNR, CDR2 FQNEAQ (reference sequence). This CDR3 has 14 residues. After removal of 9 bases from V and 1 base from J, the junction contained 7 bases not matched to a gene. The chain's CDR3 is CASRGQGRNTEAFF. The DNA for the CDR3 is TGTGCCAGTCGAGGACAGGGAAGGAACACTGAAGCTTTCTTT.

This clone was observed a handful of times. Written as DNA, the CDR3 is TGTGCCAGCTCACCAAGACATTCCGGAGGAGCCAAAAACATTCAGTACTTC. Its translation is CASSPRHSGGAKNIQYF. The chain links TRBV18 to TRBJ2-4; weak D call: TRBD2 (5 bases). The germline CDR1 and CDR2 sequences are KGHSH and LQKENI. The CDR3 sequence is 17 residues long. V was pared by 2 bases and J by 0 bases, with 14 bases between.

This clone was observed a few times. The chain is built from TRBV5-1 and TRBJ1-2, with D possibly TRBD1 on 6 matching bases. V lost 3 bases and J lost 3, with 15 bases in between. Germline CDR1 and CDR2: SGHRS and YFSETQ. CDR3 length equals 15 residues. CDR3 bases: TGCGCCAGCAGCTCAGAACAGGGAAATTACTATGGCTACACCTTC. Translating gives CASSSEQGNYYGYTF.

The chain employs TRBV27 and TRBJ1-1; D uncertain. Germline V gene sequence: CDR1 MNHEY, CDR2 SMNVEV (reference sequence). The V end was cut by 2 bases, the J end by 4 bases, with 8 bases between. This CDR3 is 13 amino acids long. CDR3: CASSLRVGTEAFF. The CDR3 DNA reads as TGTGCCAGCAGTTTACGGGTCGGCACTGAAGCTTTCTTT.

This sequence joins TRBV5-4 and TRBJ1-1; D is possibly TRBD1 (6 bases). This CDR3 region has 14 residues. Germline-derived CDR1 and CDR2 are SGHNT and YYREEE (reference sequence). The V and J ends lost 3 bases and 1 base respectively, with 10 bases between them. CDR3 region: CASSYGQTNTEAFF. CDR3 DNA: TGTGCCAGCAGCTACGGACAGACGAACACTGAAGCTTTCTTT.

V and J are TRBV5-1 and TRBJ2-7, with D maybe TRBD2 (5 bases). The germline gives CDR1 SGHRS, CDR2 YFSETQ. V was pared by 4 bases and J by 1 base, with 12 bases between. The CDR3 length is 14 residues. The CDR3 sequence is CASSPSGLSYEQYF. The CDR3 DNA is TGCGCCAGCAGCCCATCCGGACTGTCCTACGAGCAGTACTTC. Filled out from reference TRBV5-1 and TRBJ2-7, the complete variable domain reads KAGVTQTPRYLIKTRGQQVTLSCSPISGHRSVSWYQQTPGQGLQFLFEYFSETQRNKGNFPGRFSGRQFSNSRSEMNVSTLELGDSALYLCASSPSGLSYEQYFGPGTRLTVT.

The CDR3 region is CAWNRGRYTYEQYF. Written as DNA, the CDR3 is TGTGCCTGGAACAGGGGCCGTTATACCTACGAGCAGTACTTC. The rearrangement joins TRBV30 to TRBJ2-7; 7 nucleotides agree with TRBD1. This CDR3 has 14 residues. Germline V gene data show CDR1 as GTSNPN and CDR2 as SVGIG (reference sequence). The V segment lost 4 bases and the J segment 2 bases; nucleotides outside the gene matches: 8.

This chain connects TRBV19 to TRBJ2-2; 9 nucleotides agree with TRBD1. Germline CDR1 reads LNHDA; CDR2 reads SQIVND (reference sequence). J lost 5 bases, V lost 6 bases, and 4 bases had no gene match. This CDR3 region has 14 residues. CDR3 amino acids: CASRQGARTGELFF. The CDR3 nucleotides are TGTGCCAGTAGACAGGGGGCCCGAACCGGGGAGCTGTTTTTT.

The chain recombines TRBV7-9 with TRBJ1-6; D call uncertain. The CDR3 extends over 13 amino acids. V dropped 5 bases and J dropped 6 bases, with 8 bases sitting between them. From germline, CDR1 is SEHNR and CDR2 FQNEAQ (reference sequence). In nucleotides, the CDR3 is TGTGCCAGCAGCCTTCGGGGTAATTCACCCCTCCACTTT. Encoded protein: CASSLRGNSPLHF.